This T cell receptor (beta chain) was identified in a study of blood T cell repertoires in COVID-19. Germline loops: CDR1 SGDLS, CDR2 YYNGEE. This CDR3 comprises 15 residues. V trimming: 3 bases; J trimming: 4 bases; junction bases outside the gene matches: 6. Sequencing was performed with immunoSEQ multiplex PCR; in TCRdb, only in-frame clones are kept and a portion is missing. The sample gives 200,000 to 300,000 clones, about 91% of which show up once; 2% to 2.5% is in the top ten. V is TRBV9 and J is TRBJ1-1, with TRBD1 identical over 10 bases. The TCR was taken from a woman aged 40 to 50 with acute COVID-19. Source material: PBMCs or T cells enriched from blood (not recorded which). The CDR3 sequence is CASSAGTGAGTEAFF. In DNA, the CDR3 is TGTGCCAGCAGCGCCGGGACAGGGGCGGGCACTGAAGCTTTCTTT.